The source of this TCR beta chain is a study of T cells in Graves' hyperthyroidism and ophthalmopathy. Study-wide results and limits: Ophthalmopathy and stable hyperthyroidism were told apart by a 13 V-J model.

To note about this clonotype: Its antigen remains unknown.

Per germline, CDR1 ENHRY and CDR2 SYGVKD. The junction had 6 bases not matched to a gene; V was cut back by 3 bases and J by 6 bases. The CDR3 is made up of 15 amino acids. Clinical symptoms, serum thyroxine and TRAb, thyroid ultrasound and orbital computed tomography together formed the diagnostic basis. The investigators amplified TCR beta CDR3 regions from RNA transcripts. HTBI primers were the set used in a first-round RT-PCR of the TCR CDR3. MiXCR, run by TCRdb on the multiplex PCR reads, gives a single entry per CDR3 protein. The sample records about 270,000 distinct CDR3 sequences, 22% being singletons.

The sequence was collected from a man between 25 and 39 years old with Graves' ophthalmopathy. Material for sequencing was blood. The chain has TRBV10-3 and TRBJ2-1; 9 bases map to TRBD1. In DNA form, the CDR3 reads TGTGCCATCAGTGAATTGGAACAGGGGGCCAATGAGCAGTTCTTC. Residues: CAISELEQGANEQFF.